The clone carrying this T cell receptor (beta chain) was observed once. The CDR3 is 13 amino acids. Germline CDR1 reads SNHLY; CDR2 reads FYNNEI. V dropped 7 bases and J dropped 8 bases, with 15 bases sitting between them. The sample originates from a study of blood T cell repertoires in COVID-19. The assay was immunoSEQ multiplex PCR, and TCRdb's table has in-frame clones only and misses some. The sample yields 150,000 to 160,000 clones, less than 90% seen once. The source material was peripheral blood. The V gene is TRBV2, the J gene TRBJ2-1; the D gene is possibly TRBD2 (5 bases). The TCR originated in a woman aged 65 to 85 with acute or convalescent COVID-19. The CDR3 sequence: CASMEAGLDEQFF. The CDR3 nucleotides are TGTGCCAGCATGGAGGCCGGGCTAGATGAGCAGTTCTTC.